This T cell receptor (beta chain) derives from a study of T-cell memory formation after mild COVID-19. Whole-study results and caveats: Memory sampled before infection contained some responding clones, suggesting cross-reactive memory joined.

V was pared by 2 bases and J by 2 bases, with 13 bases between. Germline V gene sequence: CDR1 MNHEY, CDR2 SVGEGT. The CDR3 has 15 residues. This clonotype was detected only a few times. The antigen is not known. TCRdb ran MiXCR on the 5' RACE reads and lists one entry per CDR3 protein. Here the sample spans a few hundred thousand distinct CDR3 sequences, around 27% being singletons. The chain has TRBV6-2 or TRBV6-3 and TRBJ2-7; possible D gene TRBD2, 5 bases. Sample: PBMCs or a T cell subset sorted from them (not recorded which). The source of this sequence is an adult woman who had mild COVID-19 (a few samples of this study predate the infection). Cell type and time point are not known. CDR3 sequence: CASSYTASSTYEQYF. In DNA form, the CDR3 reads TGTGCCAGCAGTTACACCGCTAGCAGTACCTACGAGCAGTACTTC.